The 23 T cell receptor beta chains reported below all come from one sample, sequenced in a study of identical twins. TCRdb passed the 5' RACE reads through MiXCR, listing each CDR3 protein once. The sample contains some 710,000 distinct CDR3 sequences, approximately 6% of which appear only once. Sequences were obtained from naive T cells sorted from blood. These receptors all stem from a young man in good health.

This clonotype was seen many times. The V call is TRBV7-9, the J call TRBJ2-3; possibly TRBD2 for D (6 bases). The CDR3 runs to 15 residues. Per the germline V gene, CDR1 is SEHNR and CDR2 is FQNEAQ (reference sequence). Trimming took off 6 bases at V and 0 bases at J, with 13 bases between the two ends. DNA for the CDR3: TGTGCCAGCAGTACTACTAGCCGCAGCACAGATACGCAGTATTTT. Protein product: CASSTTSRSTDTQYF.

This clonotype was detected many times. The V and J genes are TRBV5-5 and TRBJ2-1, with 14 bases identical to TRBD2. CDR3 size: 16 residues. In germline, CDR1 is SGHKS, CDR2 YYEKEE (reference sequence). J was trimmed by 5 bases and V by 2 bases; bases with no gene match: 3. CDR3 coding DNA: TGTGCCAGCAGCTTACGGACTAGCGGGGGGAACAATGAGCAGTTCTTC. This encodes CASSLRTSGGNNEQFF.

This clonotype was observed many times. The DNA for the CDR3 is TGTGCCAGCTCGAAGTTTGGTCAGCAGAATGGGGATACGCAGTATTTT. Translating gives CASSKFGQQNGDTQYF. The chain joins TRBV6-2 or TRBV6-3 to TRBJ2-3; D is unclear. Germline V CDR1 and CDR2: MNHEY, SVGEGT. V was shortened by 8 bases and J by 6 bases, with 24 bases between the two germline ends. The CDR3 length is 16 residues.

This clonotype has only a few counts. CDR3 in DNA: TGTGCCTGGAGTGTTTTTGGTCCAGGGGCGGCCGGGGAGCTGTTTTTT. Translation gives CAWSVFGPGAAGELFF. This chain joins TRBV30 and TRBJ2-2; perhaps TRBD1 as D (6 bases). V lost 0 bases to trimming and J lost 6 bases, with 17 bases between them. This CDR3 is built from 16 residues. The V gene's germline CDR1 is GTSNPN and CDR2 SVGIG (reference sequence).

This clonotype was detected ten times or more. The chain employs TRBV18 and TRBJ2-1; D unresolved. Per the germline V gene, CDR1 is KGHSH and CDR2 is LQKENI. This CDR3 is 13 amino acids long. The V end was cut by 3 bases, the J end by 6 bases, with 9 bases between. CDR3 in DNA: TGTGCCAGCTCACCGGGTAGGGTCAATGAGCAGTTCTTC. It yields the protein CASSPGRVNEQFF.

This clonotype turned up a few times. The J gene is TRBJ1-2, the V gene TRBV6-5; D unclear. The CDR3 covers 15 residues. V lost 5 bases to trimming and J lost 3 bases, with 16 bases between them. Looked up from germline, CDR1 is MNHEY and CDR2 is SVGAGI. The CDR3 spells CASSNQRNGDYGYTF. The CDR3, as DNA: TGTGCCAGCAGTAACCAGAGGAATGGGGACTATGGCTACACCTTC.

This clonotype has at least ten counts. This chain links TRBV10-3 with TRBJ2-3; D is unclear. Germline V gene lookup returns CDR1 ENHRY and CDR2 SYGVKD. Deletions cut 1 base from V and 2 bases from J, with 13 bases between. The CDR3 has 16 amino acids. This CDR3 is CAISELGSRNTDTQYF. The CDR3 region has the DNA TGTGCCATCAGTGAGTTAGGAAGCAGAAACACAGATACGCAGTATTTT.

The V and J genes are TRBV20-1 and TRBJ2-5, with D possibly being TRBD1 or TRBD2 (5 bases each). Trimming pared 0 bases from V and 0 bases from J, leaving 11 bases between. Germline V lookup: CDR1 DFQATT, CDR2 SNEGSKA (reference sequence). This CDR3 contains 15 residues. The CDR3 sequence is CSARDGGSYQETQYF. CDR3 nucleotide sequence: TGCAGTGCTAGAGATGGGGGTAGCTACCAAGAGACCCAGTACTTC.

This clonotype has more than one count but fewer than ten. The rearrangement joins TRBV6-1 to TRBJ1-5; 9 nucleotides agree with TRBD1. CDR1 and CDR2 (germline): MNHNS, SASEGT. After removal of 6 bases from V and 0 bases from J, the junction contained 6 bases not matched to a gene. CDR3 length: 16 amino acids. DNA for the CDR3: TGTGCCAGCAGCCGGGACAGGGCAAATAGCAATCAGCCCCAGCATTTT. This translates into CASSRDRANSNQPQHF.

This clonotype appeared a few times. V gene TRBV6-2 or TRBV6-3 combines with J gene TRBJ1-5, with 7 bases matching TRBD1. Per the germline V gene, CDR1 is MNHEY and CDR2 is SVGEGT. CDR3 length: 15 residues. The V and J ends lost 4 bases and 4 bases, in that order; junction bases with no gene match: 7. CDR3 sequence reads: CASSSSDRLNQPQHF. DNA of the CDR3: TGTGCCAGCAGTTCGTCGGACAGGCTAAATCAGCCCCAGCATTTT.

A few counts support this clonotype. The chain links TRBV20-1 to TRBJ1-4; unclear D gene. This CDR3 contains 12 residues. Trimming cost V 2 bases and J 10 bases, with 11 bases left between them. Germline assignment: CDR1 DFQATT and CDR2 SNEGSKA (reference sequence). The CDR3 loop reads CSARRLLSKLFF. CDR3 bases: TGCAGTGCTAGAAGACTTCTTTCAAAACTGTTTTTT.

This clonotype was seen repeatedly, ten times or more. The chain couples TRBV7-6 to TRBJ2-3; TRBD1 or TRBD2 may be the D gene (6 bases each). CDR1 and CDR2 from the germline V gene are SGHVS and FNYEAQ. The CDR3 is 17 amino acids. V lost 5 bases and J lost 0, with 18 bases in between. Here the CDR3 reads CASSLGGLWTSTDTQYF. The DNA of the CDR3 is TGTGCCAGCAGCCTGGGGGGCCTCTGGACGAGCACAGATACGCAGTATTTT. The whole variable domain, filled in from reference TRBV7-6 and TRBJ2-3, reads GAGVSQSPRYKVTKRGQDVALRCDPISGHVSLYWYRQALGQGPEFLTYFNYEAQQDKSGLPNDRFSAERPEGSISTLTIQRTEQRDSAMYRCASSLGGLWTSTDTQYFGPGTRLTVL.

This clonotype was detected ten times or more. One junction end disagrees with the germline gene, perhaps due to a read error. CDR3 sequence (DNA): TGCGCCAGCAGCCCCAGTAACACCGGGGAGCTGTTTTTT. This translates into CASSPSNTGELFF. The chain employs TRBV18 and TRBJ2-2; D gene uncertain. The CDR3 covers 13 residues. CDR1 and CDR2 (germline): KGHSH, LQKENI.

Notes on this clonotype: The conserved closing phenylalanine or tryptophan is absent in this CDR3, likely reflecting a read error. The chain links TRBV18 to TRBJ1-3; D is unresolved. Trimming removed 1 base from V and 2 bases from J, with 12 bases in between. CDR1 and CDR2 (germline): KGHSH, LQKENI. The CDR3 runs 16 residues. CDR3 loop: CASSPLGESPGNTIYD. CDR3 DNA sequence: TGTGCCAGCTCACCACTTGGGGAATCGCCTGGAAACACCATATATGAT.

There are many counts of this clonotype. The gene calls are TRBV12-3 or TRBV12-4 and TRBJ2-2; 12 nucleotides agree with TRBD2. This CDR3 comprises 15 residues. The junction had 6 bases not matched to a gene; V was cut back by 7 bases and J by 6 bases. The CDR3 loop is CASTASGRAPGELFF. The CDR3, as DNA: TGTGCCAGCACTGCTAGCGGGAGGGCTCCCGGGGAGCTGTTTTTT.

This clonotype has at least ten counts. V gene TRBV15 combines with J gene TRBJ2-7; weak D call: TRBD1 (5 bases). Trimming took off 0 bases at V and 2 bases at J, with 11 bases between the two ends. There are 15 residues in the CDR3. In germline, CDR1 is LNHNV, CDR2 YYDKDF (reference sequence). The CDR3 sequence is CATSRDRGGTYEQYF. The CDR3 DNA reads as TGTGCCACCAGCAGAGATAGGGGCGGAACCTACGAGCAGTACTTC.

This clonotype was recorded at least ten times. CDR3 residues: CAISDTEAFF. CDR3 DNA sequence: TGTGCCATCAGTGATACTGAAGCTTTCTTT. The chain carries TRBV10-3 and TRBJ1-1; no clear D. With 3 bases removed from V and 5 bases from J, the gap between germline ends came to 1 base. The CDR3 length is 10 residues. The germline gives CDR1 ENHRY, CDR2 SYGVKD.

The chain uses TRBV6-2 or TRBV6-3 and TRBJ2-7; 11 bases fit TRBD2. V gave up 0 bases and J gave up 8 bases; unmatched junction bases: 9. CDR1 and CDR2 (germline): MNHEY, SVGEGT. This CDR3 contains 16 residues. CDR3 DNA sequence: TGTGCCAGCAGTTACTCGCGGTCTAGCGGGAGGTGGCAGCAGTACTTC. Amino acids: CASSYSRSSGRWQQYF.

This clonotype showed up many times. V usage is TRBV7-2 and J usage is TRBJ2-3, with TRBD1 identical over 7 bases. V lost 0 bases and J lost 2; bases outside the gene matches: 14. Germline V gene data show CDR1 as SGHTA and CDR2 as FQGNSA. The CDR3 spans 19 residues. The DNA of the CDR3 is TGTGCCAGCAGCTTAGCCCCCCCCGGCAGGGACAGCTACACAGATACGCAGTATTTT. Residues: CASSLAPPGRDSYTDTQYF.

This clonotype has ten or more counts. The chain has TRBV15 and TRBJ2-5; no definite D call. The germline CDR1 and CDR2 sequences are LNHNV and YYDKDF (reference sequence). The CDR3 sequence is 15 residues long. The V gene lost 0 bases and the J gene lost 3 bases, with 11 bases spanning the gap. The CDR3 region has the DNA TGTGCCACCAGCAGAGATAGCTCACCGAAAGAGACCCAGTACTTC. Its translation: CATSRDSSPKETQYF.

In this sample, this clonotype turned up many times. The CDR3 end shows no conserved phenylalanine or tryptophan, and so a read error is likely. V gene TRBV20-1 combines with J gene TRBJ2-5; D is perhaps TRBD1 or TRBD2 (7 bases each). The CDR3 is 13 residues long. Germline CDR1 DFQATT, CDR2 SNEGSKA (reference sequence). Trimming took 5 bases from V and 5 from J, leaving 15 bases between them. The CDR3 bases are TGCAGTGCTGGGAGGGGGACAGTGGAGACCCAGTACAGT. As protein: CSAGRGTVETQYS.

This clonotype has at least ten counts. CDR3 in amino acids: CSARGEWRSSYNEQFF. The CDR3 nucleotides read TGCAGTGCTAGAGGAGAGTGGCGGAGCTCCTACAATGAGCAGTTCTTC. V and J are TRBV20-1 and TRBJ2-1; the D is unclear. The CDR3 totals 16 residues. Trimming left V 1 base short and J 0 bases short, with 13 bases between. CDR1 and CDR2 (germline): DFQATT, SNEGSKA (reference sequence).

This clonotype was detected many times. The chain couples TRBV5-5 to TRBJ2-7; 11 bases are shared with TRBD2. CDR1 is SGHKS and CDR2 is YYEKEE in the germline V gene (reference sequence). The CDR3 has 16 amino acids. In nucleotides, the CDR3 is TGTGCCAGCAGCGGAGGACTAGCGGGTTTCTCCAACGAGCAGTACGTC. Amino acid sequence: CASSGGLAGFSNEQYV.